The clone carrying this T cell receptor beta chain was detected once. Its antigen is as yet unknown. The data derive from a study of T cell responses to AZD1222 COVID-19 vaccine. As for the study in general: Whether given at about 4 or about 12 weeks, second doses were pooled. Overall study results and limits: Donors skewed white British and female; clonal diversity was possibly underestimated. Baseline serostatus was positive in only six AZD1222 recipients. Nearly half of unique spike-specific TCRs reportedly avoided B.1.351 and B.1.1.7 mutated regions.

V was cut by 6 bases and J by 10 bases, with 24 bases left in between. Germline CDR1 reads SNHLY; CDR2 reads FYNNEI. This CDR3 spans 15 amino acids. Profiling relied on immunoSEQ multiplex PCR, and the TCRdb table lists in-frame clones only, not all of them. The sample records 90,000 to 120,000 clones, 89% being singletons. The chain joins TRBV2 to TRBJ1-2, with D perhaps TRBD1 (6 bases). This receptor was identified in an adult in good health. The sequences come from peripheral blood, collected on day 0 of AZD1222 vaccination. The CDR3 loop reads CASRLPIQGPGDYTF. As DNA, the CDR3 is TGTGCCAGCAGGCTCCCGATACAGGGACCGGGCGACTACACCTTC.